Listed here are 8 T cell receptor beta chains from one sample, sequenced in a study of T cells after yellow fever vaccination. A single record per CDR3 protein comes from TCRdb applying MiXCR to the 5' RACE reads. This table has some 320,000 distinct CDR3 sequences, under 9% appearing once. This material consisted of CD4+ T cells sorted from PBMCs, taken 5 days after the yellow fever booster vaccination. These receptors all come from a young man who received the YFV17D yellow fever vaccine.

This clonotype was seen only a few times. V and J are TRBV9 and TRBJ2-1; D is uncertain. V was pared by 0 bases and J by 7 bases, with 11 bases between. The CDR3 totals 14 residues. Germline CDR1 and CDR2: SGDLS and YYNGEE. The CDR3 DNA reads TGTGCCAGCAGCGTAGACCTCCCAGGTAATGAGCAGTTCTTC. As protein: CASSVDLPGNEQFF.

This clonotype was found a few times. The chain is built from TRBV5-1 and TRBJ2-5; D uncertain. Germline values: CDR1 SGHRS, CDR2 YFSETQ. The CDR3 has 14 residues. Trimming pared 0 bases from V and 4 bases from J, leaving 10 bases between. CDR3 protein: CASSLGRALETQYF. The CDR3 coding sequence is TGCGCCAGCAGCTTGGGTAGGGCTTTAGAGACCCAGTACTTC.

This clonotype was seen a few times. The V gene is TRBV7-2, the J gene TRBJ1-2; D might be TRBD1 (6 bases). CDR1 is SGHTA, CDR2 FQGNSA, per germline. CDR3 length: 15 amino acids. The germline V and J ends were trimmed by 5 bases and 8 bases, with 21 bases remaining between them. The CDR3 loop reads CASSPAHASGEGYTF. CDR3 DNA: TGTGCCAGCAGCCCAGCCCACGCGTCAGGGGAGGGCTACACCTTC.

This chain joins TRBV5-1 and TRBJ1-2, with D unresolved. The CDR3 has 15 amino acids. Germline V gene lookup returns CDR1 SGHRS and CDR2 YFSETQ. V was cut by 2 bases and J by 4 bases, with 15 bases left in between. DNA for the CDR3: TGCGCCAGCAGCTTTTCGGGGAGGCTGGGCTATGGCTACACCTTC. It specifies CASSFSGRLGYGYTF. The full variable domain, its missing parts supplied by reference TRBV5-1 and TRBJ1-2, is KAGVTQTPRYLIKTRGQQVTLSCSPISGHRSVSWYQQTPGQGLQFLFEYFSETQRNKGNFPGRFSGRQFSNSRSEMNVSTLELGDSALYLCASSFSGRLGYGYTFGSGTRLTVV.

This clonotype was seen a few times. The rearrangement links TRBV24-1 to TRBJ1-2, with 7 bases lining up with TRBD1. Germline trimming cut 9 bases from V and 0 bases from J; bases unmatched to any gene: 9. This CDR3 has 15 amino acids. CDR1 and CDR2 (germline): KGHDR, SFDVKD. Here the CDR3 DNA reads TGTGCCACCTCCGACAGGGTCGGAGCTAACTATGGCTACACCTTC. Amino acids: CATSDRVGANYGYTF.

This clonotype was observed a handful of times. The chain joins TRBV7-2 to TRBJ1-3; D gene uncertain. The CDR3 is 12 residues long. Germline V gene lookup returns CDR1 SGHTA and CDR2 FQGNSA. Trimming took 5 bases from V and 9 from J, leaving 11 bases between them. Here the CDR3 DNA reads TGTGCCAGCAGCCAGCCTCCTAGCACCATATATTTT. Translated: CASSQPPSTIYF.

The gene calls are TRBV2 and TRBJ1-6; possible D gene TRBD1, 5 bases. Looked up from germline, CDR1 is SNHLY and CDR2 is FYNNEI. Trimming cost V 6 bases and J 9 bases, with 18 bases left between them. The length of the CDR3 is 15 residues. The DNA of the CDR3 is TGTGCCAGCAGCGGACAAGGAGGGAGTGCTTCACCCCTCCACTTT. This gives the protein CASSGQGGSASPLHF.

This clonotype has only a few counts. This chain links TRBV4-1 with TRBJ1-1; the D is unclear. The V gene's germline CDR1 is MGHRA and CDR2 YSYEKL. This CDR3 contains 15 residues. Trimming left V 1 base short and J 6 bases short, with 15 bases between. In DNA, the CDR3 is TGCGCCAGCAGCCAAGGAAATCTGGGGTTCGCTGAAGCTTTCTTT. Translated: CASSQGNLGFAEAFF.